Shown below are 11 T cell receptor beta chains from a single sample sequenced in a study of blood T cells in healthy people across ages. Together with a sample-barcoded 5' primer, a J-beta primer mix was included in a second PCR lasting about 7 to 11 cycles. Each CDR3 protein is one row after TCRdb ran MiXCR on the 5' RACE reads. The sample yields some 860,000 distinct CDR3 sequences, 45% to 70% seen once. The material sequenced was blood. All receptors derive from a man aged 40-55 years in good health.

This clonotype was observed many times. The rearrangement links TRBV29-1 to TRBJ2-6, with D hard to call. Germline CDR1 is SQVTM and CDR2 is ANQGSEA. V lost 4 bases, J lost 12 bases, and 10 bases lay in between. The CDR3 has 11 amino acids. The CDR3 bases are TGCAGCGTTGGTAGCTCGTCCGTCCTGACTTTC. Its translation is CSVGSSSVLTF.

This clonotype was recorded once. The chain is built from TRBV7-3 and TRBJ2-1; D could derive from TRBD1 or TRBD2 (5 bases each). Trimming cost V 7 bases and J 5 bases, with 15 bases left between them. Germline loops: CDR1 SGHTA, CDR2 FQGTGA. The CDR3 sequence is 14 residues long. The DNA of the CDR3 is TGTGCCAGCATGATAGGGATGGGGGACAATGAGCAGTTCTTC. It specifies CASMIGMGDNEQFF.

V is TRBV2 and J is TRBJ1-5, with D tentatively TRBD1 (5 bases). The germline CDR1 and CDR2 sequences are SNHLY and FYNNEI. V was cut by 7 bases and J by 5 bases, with 15 bases left in between. The CDR3 spans 14 residues. CDR3 nucleotide sequence: TGTGCCAGCAAGGGGCAGGCCCCTGATCAGCCCCAGCATTTT. Translation: CASKGQAPDQPQHF.

The chain carries TRBV7-2 and TRBJ2-7; 8 bases agree with TRBD1. Germline-derived CDR1 and CDR2 are SGHTA and FQGNSA. Trimming cost V 5 bases and J 0 bases; bases outside gene matches: 9. The CDR3 sequence is 16 residues long. CDR3 amino acids: CTSSRARDRSSYEQYF. The CDR3 nucleotides read TGTACCAGCAGCCGAGCCAGGGACAGGAGCTCCTACGAGCAGTACTTC.

This chain connects TRBV7-9 to TRBJ2-7; a weak D match, TRBD1 (5 bases). Germline CDR1 and CDR2: SEHNR and FQNEAQ (reference sequence). The CDR3 consists of 14 residues. Trimming stripped 5 bases from V and 2 bases from J, with 13 bases between. The CDR3 loop is CASSLGAATYEQYF. DNA of the CDR3: TGTGCCAGCAGCCTAGGGGCAGCAACCTACGAGCAGTACTTC.

The V call is TRBV27, the J call TRBJ2-3; TRBD1 matches at 9 bases. The CDR3 consists of 13 residues. With 6 bases clipped from V and 5 bases from J, the junction kept 3 bases outside the gene matches. The germline V gene encodes CDR1 MNHEY and CDR2 SMNVEV (reference sequence). CDR3 amino acids: CASRTGGRDTQYF. In DNA, the CDR3 is TGTGCCAGCAGGACAGGGGGTCGAGATACGCAGTATTTT.

The rearrangement links TRBV11-3 to TRBJ2-3; 8 nucleotides agree with TRBD1. Germline V gives CDR1 SGHNT, CDR2 YENEEA. The CDR3 consists of 16 residues. J lost 4 bases, V lost 5 bases, and 11 bases had no gene match. CDR3 sequence: CASSPKQGEWADTQYF. Here the CDR3 DNA reads TGTGCCAGCAGCCCAAAACAGGGGGAGTGGGCAGATACGCAGTATTTT.

With respect to this clonotype: A read error may account for a junction end that differs from germline. V and J are TRBV18 and TRBJ1-1, with D hard to call. Looked up from germline, CDR1 is KGHSH and CDR2 is LQKENI. The CDR3 loop spans 14 amino acids. CDR3 in amino acids: CASSMTKVNAEAFF. In DNA form, the CDR3 reads TGTGCCAGCTCGATGACAAAAGTGAACGCTGAAGCTTTCTTT.

This clonotype was recorded only once. The junction shows a germline mismatch at one end, possibly a read error. V is TRBV6-2 or TRBV6-3 and J is TRBJ1-6, with D possibly matching TRBD1 (5 bases). CDR1 MNHEY and CDR2 SVGEGT come from the germline V gene. The CDR3 covers 13 residues. CDR3 nucleotide sequence: TGTGCCAGCAGCTACTGGGGGGGATCACCCCTCCACTTT. This codes for CASSYWGGSPLHF.

This clonotype was counted a few times. The chain couples TRBV3-1 to TRBJ2-2; D is uncertain. This CDR3 contains 14 residues. The V end was cut by 4 bases, the J end by 6 bases, with 12 bases between. The germline V gene has CDR1 LGHDT and CDR2 YNNKEL (reference sequence). DNA of the CDR3: TGTGCCAGCAGCCCCACTGTTTATTCCGGGGAGCTGTTTTTT. It codes for CASSPTVYSGELFF.

The V gene is TRBV5-1, the J gene TRBJ1-1, with D hard to call. V was cut by 7 bases and J by 1 base, with 20 bases left in between. Germline CDR1 SGHRS, CDR2 YFSETQ. The CDR3 has 16 amino acids. CDR3 in amino acids: CASFRTSGVQNTEAFF. Written as DNA, the CDR3 is TGCGCCAGCTTTCGGACGTCGGGAGTCCAGAACACTGAAGCTTTCTTT.